This T cell receptor beta chain stems from a study of shared clonotypes between healthy human individuals. About this clone: As yet, its antigen is unknown.

CD8 cells classed as naive were CD45RO-negative and positively selected for CCR7, excluding terminally differentiated effector memory CD45RA+ cells. V lost 1 base to trimming and J lost 6 bases, with 10 bases between them. Per the germline V gene, CDR1 is LNHDA and CDR2 is SQIVND (reference sequence). CDR3 size: 13 residues. The study, taken as a whole, reports: Researchers sampled only blood; tissue repertoires likely differ.

Profiled with immunoSEQ multiplex PCR; TCRdb holds only in-frame clones, not every one. The sample lists about 2.1 million clones; 93% were seen once. The sequenced sample was naive CD8+ T cells from PBMCs. The receptor was isolated from a young man in good health. Some clones in this sample may be carry-over from other donors' samples. This chain connects TRBV19 to TRBJ2-7; D assignment may be TRBD1 or TRBD2 (5 bases each). CDR3 DNA sequence: TGTGCCAGTAGTATAGTGGGGACCGGCGAGCAGTACTTC. Protein sequence: CASSIVGTGEQYF.